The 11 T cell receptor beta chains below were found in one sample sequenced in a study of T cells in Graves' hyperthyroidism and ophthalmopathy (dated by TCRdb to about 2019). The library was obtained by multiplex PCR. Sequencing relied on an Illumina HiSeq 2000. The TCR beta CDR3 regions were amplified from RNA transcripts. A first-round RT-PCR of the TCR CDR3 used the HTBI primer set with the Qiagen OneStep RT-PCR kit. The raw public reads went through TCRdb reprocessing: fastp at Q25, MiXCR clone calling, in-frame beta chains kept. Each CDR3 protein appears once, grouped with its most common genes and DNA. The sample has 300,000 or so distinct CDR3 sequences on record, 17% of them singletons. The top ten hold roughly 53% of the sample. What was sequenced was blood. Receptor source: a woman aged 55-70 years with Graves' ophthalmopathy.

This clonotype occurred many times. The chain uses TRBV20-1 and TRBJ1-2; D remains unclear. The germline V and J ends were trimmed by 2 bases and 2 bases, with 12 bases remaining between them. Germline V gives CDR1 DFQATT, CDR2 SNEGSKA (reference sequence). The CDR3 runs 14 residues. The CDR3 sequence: CSARPPSSNYGYTF. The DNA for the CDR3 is TGCAGTGCTAGACCCCCGTCCAGCAACTATGGCTACACCTTC.

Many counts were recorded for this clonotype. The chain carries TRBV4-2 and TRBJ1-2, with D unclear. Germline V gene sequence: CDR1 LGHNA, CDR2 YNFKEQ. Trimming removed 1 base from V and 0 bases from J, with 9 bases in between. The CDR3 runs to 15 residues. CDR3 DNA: TGTGCCAGCAGCCAAGGTCAGGCACCTAACTATGGCTACACCTTC. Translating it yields CASSQGQAPNYGYTF.

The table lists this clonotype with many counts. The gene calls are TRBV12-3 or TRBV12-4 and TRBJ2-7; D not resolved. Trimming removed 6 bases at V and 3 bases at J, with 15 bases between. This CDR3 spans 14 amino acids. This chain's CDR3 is CASSRGDGLYEQYF. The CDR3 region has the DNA TGTGCCAGCAGCCGCGGAGACGGGCTCTACGAGCAGTACTTC.

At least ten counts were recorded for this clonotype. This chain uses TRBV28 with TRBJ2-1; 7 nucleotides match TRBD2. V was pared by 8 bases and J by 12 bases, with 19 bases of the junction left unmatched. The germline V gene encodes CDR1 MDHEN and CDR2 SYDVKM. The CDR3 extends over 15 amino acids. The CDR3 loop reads CASDYLGEGQRGQFF. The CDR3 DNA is TGTGCCAGCGACTATCTGGGGGAGGGCCAGCGTGGGCAGTTCTTC.

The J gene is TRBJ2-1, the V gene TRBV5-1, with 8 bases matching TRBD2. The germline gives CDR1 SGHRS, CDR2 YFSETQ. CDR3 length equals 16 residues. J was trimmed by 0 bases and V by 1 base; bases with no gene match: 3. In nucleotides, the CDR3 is TGCGCCAGCAGCTTGACCGGGACTAGCTCCTACAATGAGCAGTTCTTC. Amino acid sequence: CASSLTGTSSYNEQFF.

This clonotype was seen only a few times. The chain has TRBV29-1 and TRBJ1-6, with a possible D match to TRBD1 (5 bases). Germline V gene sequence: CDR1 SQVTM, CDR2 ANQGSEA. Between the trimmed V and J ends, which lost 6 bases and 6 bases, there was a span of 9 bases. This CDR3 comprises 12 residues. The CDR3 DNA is TGCAGCGTAGGGGACTTTAATTCACCCCTCCACTTT. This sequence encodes CSVGDFNSPLHF.

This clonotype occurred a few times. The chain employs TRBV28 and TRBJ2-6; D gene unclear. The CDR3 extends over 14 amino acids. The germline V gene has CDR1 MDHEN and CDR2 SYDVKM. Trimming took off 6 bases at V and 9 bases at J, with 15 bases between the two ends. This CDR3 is CASSYSKTHNVLTF. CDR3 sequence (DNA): TGTGCCAGCAGCTACTCCAAGACCCACAACGTCCTGACTTTC. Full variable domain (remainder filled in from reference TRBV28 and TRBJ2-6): DVKVTQSSRYLVKRTGEKVFLECVQDMDHENMFWYRQDPGLGLRLIYFSYDVKMKEKGDIPEGYSVSREKKERFSLILESASTNQTSMYLCASSYSKTHNVLTFGAGSRLTVL.

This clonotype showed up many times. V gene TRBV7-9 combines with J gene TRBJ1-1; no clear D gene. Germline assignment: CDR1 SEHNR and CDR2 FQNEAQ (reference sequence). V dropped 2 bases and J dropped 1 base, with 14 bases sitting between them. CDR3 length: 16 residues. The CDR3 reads CASSLPEVRGNTEAFF. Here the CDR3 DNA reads TGTGCCAGCAGCTTACCCGAGGTACGGGGGAACACTGAAGCTTTCTTT.

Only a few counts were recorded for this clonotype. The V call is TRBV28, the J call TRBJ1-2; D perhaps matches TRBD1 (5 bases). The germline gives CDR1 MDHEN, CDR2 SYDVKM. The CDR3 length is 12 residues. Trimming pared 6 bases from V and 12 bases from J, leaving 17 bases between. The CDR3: CASSTQRGINTF. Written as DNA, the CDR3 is TGTGCCAGCAGCACACAGCGGGGGATAAACACCTTC.

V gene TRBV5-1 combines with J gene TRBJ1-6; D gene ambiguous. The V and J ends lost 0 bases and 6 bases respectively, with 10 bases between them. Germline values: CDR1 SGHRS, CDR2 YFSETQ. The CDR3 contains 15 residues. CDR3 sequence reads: CASSLDGSSNSPLHF. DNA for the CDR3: TGCGCCAGCAGCTTGGATGGCAGCAGTAATTCACCCCTCCACTTT.

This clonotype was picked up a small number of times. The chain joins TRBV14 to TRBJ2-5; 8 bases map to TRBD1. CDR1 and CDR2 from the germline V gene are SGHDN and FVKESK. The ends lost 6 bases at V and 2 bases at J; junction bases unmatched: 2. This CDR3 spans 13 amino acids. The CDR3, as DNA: TGTGCCAGCAGGCGGACAGGGCAAGAGACCCAGTACTTC. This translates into CASRRTGQETQYF.